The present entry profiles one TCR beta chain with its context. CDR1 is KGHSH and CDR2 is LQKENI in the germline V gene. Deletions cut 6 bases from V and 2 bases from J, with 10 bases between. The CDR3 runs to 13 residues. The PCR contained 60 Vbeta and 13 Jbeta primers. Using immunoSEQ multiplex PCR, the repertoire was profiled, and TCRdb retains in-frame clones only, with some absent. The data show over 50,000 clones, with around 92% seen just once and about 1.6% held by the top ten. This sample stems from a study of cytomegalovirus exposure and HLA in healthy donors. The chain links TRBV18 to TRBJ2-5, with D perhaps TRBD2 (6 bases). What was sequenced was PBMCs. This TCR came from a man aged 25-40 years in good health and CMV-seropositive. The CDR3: CASSTSRQETQYF. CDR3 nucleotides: TGTGCCAGCTCTACTAGCAGACAAGAGACCCAGTACTTC.